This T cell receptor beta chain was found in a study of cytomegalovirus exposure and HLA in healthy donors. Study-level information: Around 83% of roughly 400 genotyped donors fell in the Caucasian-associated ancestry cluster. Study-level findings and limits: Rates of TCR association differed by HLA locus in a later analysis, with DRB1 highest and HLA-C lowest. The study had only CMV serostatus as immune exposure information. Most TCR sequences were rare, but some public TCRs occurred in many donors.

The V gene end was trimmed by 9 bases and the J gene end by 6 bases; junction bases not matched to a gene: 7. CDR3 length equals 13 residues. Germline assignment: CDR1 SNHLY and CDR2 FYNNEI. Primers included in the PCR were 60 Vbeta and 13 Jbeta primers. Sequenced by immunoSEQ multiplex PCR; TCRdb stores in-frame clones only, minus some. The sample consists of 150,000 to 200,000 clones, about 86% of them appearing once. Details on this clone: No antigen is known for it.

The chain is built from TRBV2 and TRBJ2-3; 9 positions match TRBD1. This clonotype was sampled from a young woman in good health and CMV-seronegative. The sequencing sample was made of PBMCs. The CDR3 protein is CARGQGRADTQYF. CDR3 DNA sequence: TGTGCCAGAGGACAGGGGCGGGCGGATACGCAGTATTTT.